Presented here are 25 T cell receptor beta chains from one specimen sequenced in a study of T cell changes during pregnancy in multiple sclerosis. Profiled with immunoSEQ multiplex PCR; TCRdb holds only in-frame clones, not every one. The sample consists of approximately 70,000 clones, 92% of them appearing once. Sequences were derived from peripheral blood, sampled in the second trimester of pregnancy. The receptors derive from a female donor in good health, enrolled as a control in a pregnancy study.

This chain joins TRBV10-1 and TRBJ2-3; D ambiguous. The CDR3 loop spans 13 amino acids. Deletions cut 5 bases from V and 0 bases from J, with 6 bases between. Germline loops: CDR1 WNHNN, CDR2 SYGVQD (reference sequence). DNA of the CDR3: TGCGCCAGCAGTCCCGGGAGCACAGATACGCAGTATTTT. It codes for CASSPGSTDTQYF.

The J gene is TRBJ2-3, the V gene TRBV15, with 9 bases matching TRBD1. Per germline, CDR1 LNHNV and CDR2 YYDKDF (reference sequence). This CDR3 is built from 14 residues. After removal of 7 bases from V and 7 bases from J, the junction contained 9 bases not matched to a gene. Written as DNA, the CDR3 is TGTGCCACCACCCAGGACAGGGGTAGGCATACGCAGTATTTT. Its translation is CATTQDRGRHTQYF.

The chain recombines TRBV28 with TRBJ1-2; D may be TRBD1 (5 bases). Germline loops: CDR1 MDHEN, CDR2 SYDVKM. The length of the CDR3 is 14 residues. V dropped 6 bases and J dropped 4 bases, with 15 bases sitting between them. The CDR3 nucleotides are TGTGCCAGCAGCAGCGGCGGCGGGGGCTATGGCTACACCTTC. Its translation is CASSSGGGGYGYTF.

The chain combines TRBV2 with TRBJ1-5; perhaps TRBD1 as D (6 bases). Trimming stripped 7 bases from V and 7 bases from J, with 14 bases between. The CDR3 extends over 13 amino acids. Germline values: CDR1 SNHLY, CDR2 FYNNEI. CDR3 sequence (DNA): TGTGCCAGCATGGGAGGGGGAAGGCAGCCCCAGCATTTT. This translates into CASMGGGRQPQHF.

The chain combines TRBV5-4 with TRBJ2-1; 7 nucleotides agree with TRBD2. The CDR3 covers 16 residues. The germline CDR1 and CDR2 sequences are SGHNT and YYREEE (reference sequence). V shed 4 bases and J 0 bases; nucleotides not matched to a gene: 7. CDR3 sequence (DNA): TGTGCCAGCAGCCCCCCGGGCGGGAGCTCCTACAATGAGCAGTTCTTC. Encoded protein: CASSPPGGSSYNEQFF.

This chain links TRBV6-5 with TRBJ2-1; 10 nucleotides agree with TRBD2. From germline, CDR1 is MNHEY and CDR2 SVGAGI. There are 12 residues in the CDR3. V shed 6 bases and J 12 bases; nucleotides not matched to a gene: 5. CDR3 nucleotide sequence: TGTGCCAGCAGCCCGAGCGGGAGGGGGCAGTTCTTC. It is translated as CASSPSGRGQFF.

V and J are TRBV6-1 and TRBJ1-2; D is perhaps TRBD1 (6 bases). This CDR3 spans 14 amino acids. Germline lookup yields CDR1 MNHNS and CDR2 SASEGT. The V end lost 2 bases, the J end lost 8 bases, and 15 bases lay between the germline ends. The CDR3 spells CASSERGRGGGYTF. The CDR3, as DNA: TGTGCCAGCAGTGAAAGAGGCAGGGGAGGGGGCTACACCTTC.

The rearrangement links TRBV5-1 to TRBJ1-1; 8 bases map to TRBD1. J gave up 6 bases and V 1 base, and 14 bases lay outside the gene matches. The CDR3 is made up of 17 amino acids. From germline, CDR1 is SGHRS and CDR2 YFSETQ. The CDR3 region has the DNA TGCGCCAGCAGCTTGCCCGCGTACAGGGGGTTGCCGGCTGAAGCTTTCTTT. This encodes CASSLPAYRGLPAEAFF.

This clone was detected once. The genes are TRBV28 and TRBJ2-7; TRBD1 might be the D (5 bases). The germline V gene has CDR1 MDHEN and CDR2 SYDVKM. Trimming left V 4 bases short and J 2 bases short, with 18 bases between. The CDR3 is made up of 16 amino acids. The CDR3 is CASSSPGQGRPYEQYF. The CDR3 coding sequence is TGTGCCAGCAGTTCCCCCGGTCAGGGAAGGCCCTACGAGCAGTACTTC.

V is TRBV27 and J is TRBJ2-1, with D possibly being TRBD2 (6 bases). The V end was cut by 5 bases, the J end by 8 bases, with 16 bases between. Germline values: CDR1 MNHEY, CDR2 SMNVEV (reference sequence). The CDR3 consists of 14 residues. CDR3 DNA sequence: TGTGCCAGCAGTACCACGACTAGTATTGATGAGCAGTTCTTC. Translated, it gives CASSTTTSIDEQFF.

This chain uses TRBV19 with TRBJ2-1; 7 nucleotides match TRBD2. The CDR3 length is 15 residues. Germline lookup yields CDR1 LNHDA and CDR2 SQIVND (reference sequence). Trimming at V came to 9 bases and at J to 0 bases, leaving 8 bases not matched to a gene. CDR3 protein: CASRLADSSYNEQFF. The CDR3, as DNA: TGTGCCAGCCGACTAGCAGACAGCTCCTACAATGAGCAGTTCTTC. The full variable domain, with the rest looked up from reference TRBV19 and TRBJ2-1, is DGGITQSPKYLFRKEGQNVTLSCEQNLNHDAMYWYRQDPGQGLRLIYYSQIVNDFQKGDIAEGYSVSREKKESFPLTVTSAQKNPTAFYLCASRLADSSYNEQFFGPGTRLTVL.

The chain combines TRBV7-3 with TRBJ2-2, with D possibly matching TRBD1 (7 bases). In germline, CDR1 is SGHTA, CDR2 FQGTGA. V lost 5 bases and J 7 bases, leaving 17 bases between the germline ends. CDR3 length: 15 residues. As DNA, the CDR3 is TGTGCCAGCAGCGCCAGGGGGGATCTCAGCGGGGAGCTGTTTTTT. Amino acid sequence: CASSARGDLSGELFF.

The chain links TRBV10-3 to TRBJ1-2, with 7 nucleotides matching TRBD1. CDR1 is ENHRY and CDR2 is SYGVKD in the germline V gene. V trimming: 7 bases; J trimming: 8 bases; junction bases outside the gene matches: 10. The CDR3 covers 13 residues. The CDR3 here is CAITDDRVEGYTF. The CDR3 DNA reads TGTGCCATCACCGATGACAGGGTGGAAGGCTACACCTTC.

The chain uses TRBV6-5 and TRBJ2-1; weak D call: TRBD2 (7 bases). Germline V gene lookup returns CDR1 MNHEY and CDR2 SVGAGI. V was trimmed by 5 bases and J by 0 bases, leaving 11 bases between them. This CDR3 is built from 15 residues. The CDR3 is CASSQGGGSYNEQFF. The DNA for the CDR3 is TGTGCCAGCAGTCAAGGGGGGGGCTCCTACAATGAGCAGTTCTTC.

CDR3 coding DNA: TGTGCCAGCAGCCCCCTAACAGGGGCCCACGAGCAGTACTTC. This encodes CASSPLTGAHEQYF. This sequence joins TRBV6-5 and TRBJ2-7; 7 bases are a match to TRBD1. Germline V CDR1 and CDR2: MNHEY, SVGAGI. The V gene end was trimmed by 6 bases and the J gene end by 5 bases; junction bases not matched to a gene: 10. The CDR3 is 14 amino acids.

The CDR3 nucleotides read TGCACCAGCAGCCTCGGGGACAGGTTCGATGAGCAGTTCTTC. It encodes CTSSLGDRFDEQFF. This chain links TRBV1 with TRBJ2-1; the table's D call TRBD1 went unverified against the DNA. TRBV1 is assigned pseudogene status. The CDR3 covers 14 residues.

The rearrangement joins TRBV10-3 to TRBJ2-2, with 11 bases lining up with TRBD2. V was clipped by 4 bases and J by 0 bases; unmatched bases: 4. This CDR3 contains 17 residues. Germline V gives CDR1 ENHRY, CDR2 SYGVKD. CDR3 protein: CAISAPTSGTNTGELFF. The CDR3 DNA reads TGTGCCATCAGTGCTCCGACTAGCGGGACGAACACCGGGGAGCTGTTTTTT.

This chain links TRBV19 with TRBJ1-1; 7 bases are a match to TRBD1. The CDR3 spans 15 residues. Germline V lookup: CDR1 LNHDA, CDR2 SQIVND (reference sequence). V shed 4 bases and J 11 bases; nucleotides not matched to a gene: 16. CDR3 residues: CASSTPSGQLLLAFF. CDR3 bases: TGTGCCAGTAGTACCCCATCGGGACAGCTCCTTTTGGCTTTCTTT.

The chain uses TRBV6-1 and TRBJ1-5; a weak D match, TRBD1 (6 bases). CDR1 is MNHNS and CDR2 is SASEGT in the germline V gene. Trimming pared 1 base from V and 4 bases from J, leaving 11 bases between. The CDR3 loop spans 15 amino acids. The CDR3: CASSEVAGANQPQHF. The CDR3 DNA reads as TGTGCCAGCAGTGAAGTGGCAGGGGCTAATCAGCCCCAGCATTTT.

The chain carries TRBV5-1 and TRBJ2-2; 10 bases align to TRBD2. The CDR3 length is 15 residues. J lost 7 bases, V lost 4 bases, and 7 bases had no gene match. The germline CDR1 and CDR2 sequences are SGHRS and YFSETQ. The CDR3 DNA reads as TGCGCCAGCAGCGCGGGACTAGCGCTGGGCGGGGAGCTGTTTTTT. It translates to CASSAGLALGGELFF.

The chain recombines TRBV2 with TRBJ2-1; D is perhaps TRBD1 (5 bases). The germline V gene encodes CDR1 SNHLY and CDR2 FYNNEI. There are 12 residues in the CDR3. The V gene lost 8 bases and the J gene lost 4 bases, with 9 bases spanning the gap. In nucleotides, the CDR3 is TGTGCCAGCGGCAGGGAATACAATGAGCAGTTCTTC. Encoded protein: CASGREYNEQFF.

The chain employs TRBV4-3 and TRBJ2-2, with D uncertain. Germline values: CDR1 LGHNA, CDR2 YSLEER. There are 14 residues in the CDR3. The V end lost 1 base, the J end lost 5 bases, and 8 bases lay between the germline ends. The CDR3 DNA reads as TGCGCCAGCAGCCAAGTCGAGTCTACCGGGGAGCTGTTTTTT. Amino acids: CASSQVESTGELFF.

The chain has TRBV28 and TRBJ1-2; D is undetermined. V was pared by 7 bases and J by 7 bases, with 25 bases between. CDR3 length: 16 amino acids. Per the germline V gene, CDR1 is MDHEN and CDR2 is SYDVKM. The CDR3 nucleotides read TGTGCCAGCACCTCAAAACGGTGGGAGGGTCAAGGTGGCTACACCTTC. Translating it yields CASTSKRWEGQGGYTF.

This clone was seen only once. V and J are TRBV25-1 and TRBJ1-2; 8 positions match TRBD1. The J segment lost 7 bases and the V segment lost 4 bases, leaving 5 bases of the junction unmatched. Looked up from germline, CDR1 is MGHDK and CDR2 is SYGVNS. The CDR3 extends over 13 amino acids. The CDR3 reads CASSGWTGTGYTF. CDR3 nucleotide sequence: TGTGCCAGCAGTGGATGGACAGGGACTGGCTACACCTTC.

The rearrangement joins TRBV5-1 to TRBJ2-1, with TRBD2 matching over 9 bases. Germline V gene sequence: CDR1 SGHRS, CDR2 YFSETQ. The CDR3 covers 19 residues. J gave up 6 bases and V 4 bases, and 20 bases lay outside the gene matches. In DNA form, the CDR3 reads TGCGCCAGCAGCAAGACGGCGGGGACTAGCCTTAACCCCCCCAATGAGCAGTTCTTC. Translated, it gives CASSKTAGTSLNPPNEQFF.